Sequencing of this TCR beta chain was carried out in a study of identical twins (dated by TCRdb to 2016 to 2018). About the investigation overall: To test whether fetal clonotypes persist, this study deep-sequenced TCR alpha and beta repertoires from monozygotic twins, from unrelated adults of various ages, and from cord blood. Replicate twin experiments were performed at different times using different library preparation protocols to rule out contamination. Results and caveats for the whole study, not just this receptor: Abundant cord blood beta clonotypes carried fewer insertions; young adult naive repertoires showed a weaker similar trend, while memory repertoires showed none. Because the same donors could not be followed over many years, conclusions were based on cross-sectional statistical analysis. Zero-insertion analyses could be partly confounded by invariant T cells such as MAIT and iNKT, although diverse VJ usage argued against such confounding for most clonotypes. Compared with coincidental sharing between unrelated individuals, out-of-frame TCR alpha sequences shared between twins showed an excess of sequences with low generation probability. In beta out-of-frame sequences, excess twin sharing was weaker, because having fewer shared sequences lowered the signal-to-noise ratio. Recombination models systematically underestimated out-of-frame TCR alpha sharing in monozygotic twins but agreed with sharing between unrelated individuals.

To prepare the library, 5' RACE was applied. The sample was run on an Illumina HiSeq 2000. Template switching added a universal primer binding site, and the final cDNA carried a unique molecular identifier that allowed TCR cDNA molecules to be counted accurately. Specific primers in the conserved constant-segment region were used to synthesize first-strand cDNA for TCR alpha and beta chains. To control for contamination, each cDNA library was double barcoded with a SMART-Mk sample barcode plus Illumina barcodes. Two successive PCR steps introduced TruSeq adapter sequences along with Illumina sample barcodes. The Illumina HiSeq platform was used with custom primers to sequence TCR alpha and beta cDNA libraries. Per the source publication's procedure: Unique molecular identifiers were extracted from raw reads with MiGEC, and CDR3 positions were determined with MiXCR. For each individual, recombination models were inferred using an EM algorithm with the repgenHMM and IGoR tools. Shared clonotype analysis was performed with the tcR package in R, normalizing sharing by the product of cloneset sizes. To study raw recombination free of thymic and clonal selection effects, out-of-frame nonproductive sequences were analyzed. In TCRdb, the public reads were trimmed at Q25 with fastp and aligned with MiXCR, with productive beta chains retained. Entries that share a CDR3 protein sequence are merged under the most common genes and DNA. TCRdb's processing, not the authors' own work, is the source of the V and J calls. The sample includes 430,000 or so distinct CDR3 sequences, with 24% observed a single time. 2.9% of the sample is taken by the ten largest.

CDR1 and CDR2 are drawn from the germline V gene: SGHRS, YFSETQ. V trim: 4 bases; J trim: 5 bases; unmatched bases: 12. The CDR3 runs 16 amino acids, cysteine and phenylalanine included. This entry keeps only the CDR3 DNA: 48 bases, framed from base 1. Every donor in the study was a healthy Caucasian. The twin cohort consisted of three pairs of female monozygotic twins, all aged roughly 18 to 30 years. CD4+ and CD8+ T cell populations were isolated with positive isolation kits from Invitrogen. This clonotype occurred a few times. No cognate antigen has been identified for it. No base qualities exist here, and no much larger clone lies one base off it. These same data were also listed under a study on T cells expressing NK-cell markers. Drawing on the second study: Three sorted T-cell subsets (CD3+CD56+NKG2C+, CD3+CD56+NKG2C- and CD3+CD56-NKG2C+) from under ten donors had their TCR beta-chain repertoires profiled. Seven of the eight sequenced donors were HCMV-seropositive and one was HCMV-seronegative. In several experiments an anti-gammadeltaTCR antibody was added to restrict sorting to alphabetaTCR-expressing T cells. In 5 to 7 donors, the dominant CD3+CD56+NKG2C+ clonotypes were found to rank among the top 10 CD8+ clonotypes and to make up roughly 1.0-8% of CD8+ T cells. Those dominant clonotypes were again the most abundant among CD3+CD56-NKG2C+ cells in four donors, at about 25-60.1%. It remained unclear whether the expanded NKG2C-expressing T cell clones were specific for HCMV antigens. Randomly selected healthy volunteers, three men and five women, were used as the eight sequenced donors. To determine HCMV serostatus, a commercial ELISA kit was used to detect HCMV-specific IgG in serum. Reads were demultiplexed and grouped by UMI with MIGEC, and clonotypes were assembled and quantified with MiTCR. To exclude erroneous sequences, only TCR cDNA sequences supported by at least two reads were retained. The tcR package was used for downstream repertoire analysis, with clonotypes matched between fractions based on CDR3 nucleotide sequence plus V segment. Antigen specificity was annotated against VDJdb with VDJmatch, allowing one amino acid substitution in CDR3.

This TCR was sampled from a woman aged 18 to 35 in good health. The chain is assembled from TRBV5-1 and TRBJ1-1; 9 bases in the junction line up with TRBD1. Source material: CD4+ T cells sorted from blood. The nucleotides are TGCGCCAGCAGCCCAGGGGACAGGGCAGGGCTTACTGAAGCTTTCTTT. Its translation is CASSPGDRAGLTEAFF.